This T cell receptor beta chain was profiled in a study of CD8 T cells in Susac syndrome. Notes on the study in general: The study's TCR sequencing and HLA analysis covered a relatively small number of individuals, and the study acknowledged this.

cDNA came from roughly 0.47 to 1 ug RNA primed by random hexamers. A single record per CDR3 protein comes from TCRdb applying MiXCR to the immunoSEQ multiplex PCR reads. The table includes under 200,000 distinct CDR3 sequences, about 93% detected once. CD8+ and CD4+ T cells taken from blood had their TCR beta sequenced. Healthy donors served as age- and sex-matched controls. TEMRA cells were FACS-enriched, and CD8+ and CD4+ T cells were isolated negatively. Concerning this clonotype: What it binds is not known.

Germline CDR1 is MNHEY and CDR2 is SVGEGT. V lost 7 bases and J lost 4, with 15 bases in between. The CDR3 extends over 14 amino acids. This chain links TRBV6-2 or TRBV6-3 with TRBJ2-3, with D possibly being TRBD1 or TRBD2 (5 bases each). The clonotype was recovered from a human donor in good health. The sample taken for sequencing was CD4+ T cells from PBMCs. In DNA, the CDR3 is TGTGCCAGCACCACGGGGACCCAGGCAGATACGCAGTATTTT. As protein: CASTTGTQADTQYF.